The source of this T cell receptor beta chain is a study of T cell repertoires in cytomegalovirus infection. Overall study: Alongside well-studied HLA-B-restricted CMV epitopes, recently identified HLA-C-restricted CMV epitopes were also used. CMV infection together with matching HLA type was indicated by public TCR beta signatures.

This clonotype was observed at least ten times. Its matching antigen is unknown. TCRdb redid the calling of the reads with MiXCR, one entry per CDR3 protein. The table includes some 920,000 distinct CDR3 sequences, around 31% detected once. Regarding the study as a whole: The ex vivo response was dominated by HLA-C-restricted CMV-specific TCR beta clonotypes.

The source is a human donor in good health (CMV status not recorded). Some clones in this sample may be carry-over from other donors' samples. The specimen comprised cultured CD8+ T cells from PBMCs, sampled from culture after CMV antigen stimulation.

Here the CDR3 reads CASSLWTSGTDGTDTQYF. The CDR3 DNA sequence: TGTGCCAGCAGCTTGTGGACTAGCGGGACAGACGGCACAGATACGCAGTATTTT. The chain joins TRBV7-8 to TRBJ2-3; 12 bases align to TRBD2. The CDR3 has 18 amino acids. Per the germline V gene, CDR1 is SGHVS and CDR2 is FQNEAQ. The ends lost 3 bases at V and 1 base at J; junction bases unmatched: 8.